Listed below are T cell receptor beta chains from one sample, sequenced in a study of post-analysis software for immune sequencing data. TCRdb analysed the PCR reads with MiXCR anew, one entry per CDR3 protein. Of about 770,000 distinct CDR3 sequences in the sample, more than 45% were seen once. The source material was blood. The source of these receptors is a girl aged 10-17 years with multiple sclerosis. Both conserved end residues are part of each CDR3. A clone size is listed for some rows: how often the clone was seen (once, few, many), or a class if it is expanded.

j_gene	abundance	v_gene	len	CDR3aa
TRBJ2-3	-	TRBV20-1	12	CSARDNDLTLYF
TRBJ2-1	-	TRBV29-1	13	CSVGLAGAREQFF
TRBJ2-7	few	TRBV5-6	14	CASSRSGESHEQYF
TRBJ2-6	-	TRBV5-6	14	CASSLHRAPNVLTF
TRBJ2-7	few	TRBV4-1	15	CASSQDLPGGDEQYF
TRBJ2-1	-	TRBV5-5	18	CASSWLLGLAGDYNEQFF
TRBJ2-3	-	TRBV6-4	13	CASSERDLDTQYF
TRBJ2-3	-	TRBV6-1	17	CASSPRSAPYLTDTQYF
TRBJ2-3	-	TRBV9	15	CASSLLDSGTDTQYF
TRBJ1-2	-	TRBV18	16	CASSPGGQGKSYGYTF
TRBJ2-5	few	TRBV9	14	CASSVGVKQETQYF
TRBJ2-1	-	TRBV20-1	13	CSARGLACNEQFF
-	-	TRBV20-1	14	CSVEKLAGYYEQYF
TRBJ1-6	once	TRBV10-3	14	CAISEIYGDRSLHF
TRBJ2-1	-	TRBV6-1	13	CASRDRGGNEQFF
TRBJ2-1	-	TRBV12-3/TRBV12-4	15	CASSGTSGAYNEQFF
TRBJ1-4	few	TRBV6-5	11	CASRGREKLFF
TRBJ2-7	-	TRBV15	11	CATSSGGEQYF
TRBJ2-3	few	TRBV5-6	16	CASSTDRRGGGDTQYF
TRBJ2-2	-	TRBV11-3	13	CASSPDEAGELFF
TRBJ2-1	-	TRBV29-1	14	CSVETAGTTDEQFF
TRBJ1-6	-	TRBV28	15	CASRPTEGWNSPLHF
TRBJ2-7	-	TRBV7-9	17	CASSLSPGGGGSYEQYF
-	-	TRBV6-2/TRBV6-3	15	CASSGRTGGVDEQYF
TRBJ2-1	-	TRBV11-3	20	CASSLGSGGTGVYGTGEQFF
TRBJ2-7	-	TRBV4-3	17	CASSQDLGGRSGYEQYF
TRBJ2-7	-	TRBV7-9	15	CASSPTGGGVHEQYF
TRBJ2-4	few	TRBV6-2/TRBV6-3	18	CASSYPIGGERTKNIQYF
TRBJ2-1	few	TRBV7-9	12	CASSLGRVGPFF
TRBJ1-2	-	TRBV2	12	CASRSRAYGYTF
TRBJ1-4	-	TRBV5-1	13	CASRLQDNEKLFF
TRBJ1-2	-	TRBV15	14	CATSRVGSAYGYTF
TRBJ2-3	few	TRBV24-1	16	CATSDLGGQGTDTQYF
TRBJ2-1	few	TRBV7-9	16	CASSRRRGLAQDEQFF
TRBJ2-7	-	TRBV29-1	14	CSAVGQGRSYEQYF
TRBJ1-2	few	TRBV15	15	CATSRNRGHVYGYTF
-	-	TRBV7-2	13	CVSSSRQDYEQYF
TRBJ1-4	-	TRBV4-3	14	CASSQGRNEVKLFF
TRBJ2-5	-	TRBV4-3	13	CASSQGFQETQYF
TRBJ2-3	-	TRBV19	17	CASSIARLAGGTDTQYF
-	few	TRBV6-2/TRBV6-3	12	CASGRELVEQYF
TRBJ2-3	-	TRBV4-3	17	CASSQDFGTTNTDTQYF
TRBJ1-2	once	TRBV9	15	CASSVEEDLNYGYTF
TRBJ2-7	few	TRBV20-1	14	CSARYFRGPYEQYF
TRBJ2-3	-	TRBV12-3/TRBV12-4	16	CASSFGQGVRSDVQYF
TRBJ2-5	few	TRBV5-1	13	CASSLAMDGDQYF
TRBJ2-7	-	TRBV10-2	14	CASSELRTGGEQYF
TRBJ2-1	-	TRBV12-5	16	CASGLEADNPYNEQFF
TRBJ2-6	few	TRBV6-5	18	CASMFRDRGRSGANVLTF
TRBJ1-1	few	TRBV27	14	CASSTGPKTAEAFF
TRBJ2-4	once	TRBV2	14	CASSEAQGFDIQYF
TRBJ2-1	few	TRBV6-2/TRBV6-3	15	CASSKQVLLGHEQFF
TRBJ2-2	-	TRBV11-3	16	CASSLDVRANTGELFF
-	-	TRBV6-2/TRBV6-3	16	CASSPLTSGSRKTQYF
TRBJ2-3	-	TRBV11-2	16	CASSLELAGFTDTQYF
TRBJ2-5	many	TRBV5-1	14	CASSLAQQVETQYF
TRBJ2-1	few	TRBV24-1	15	CATSGTSGGYNEQFF
TRBJ2-1	-	TRBV5-1	15	CASRAGFDSYNEQFF
TRBJ2-7	-	TRBV7-2	14	CASSGTSLSYEQYF
TRBJ2-5	many	TRBV20-1	13	CSARQGGLETQYF